This T cell receptor (beta chain) was retrieved from a study of CD8+ T cells in alopecia areata. Starting from PBMCs, sorting isolated CD4+ and CD8+ T cells. General observations from the study: Normal scalp had lower clonality than lesional scalp, with alopecia totalis/universalis lesions showing this most strongly. Scalp specimens additionally yield sequences from normal skin's resident alphabeta T cells. Possibly because of HLA-related factors, TCR sharing was less clear across patients than in mice.

RNA, once extracted, was reverse transcribed into cDNA for use as the sequencing template. TCRdb keeps only in-frame clones here, not all; method: immunoSEQ multiplex PCR. Of approximately 100,000 clones in the sample, around 59% were seen once. As concerns this clone: What it recognizes is unknown.

This TCR derives from a human donor in good health. Source material: CD4+ T cells sorted from blood.

The CDR3 region has the DNA TGTGCCAGCAGCTTCGTTTTACTAGCGGGAAACAATGAGCAGTTCTTC. Its protein product is CASSFVLLAGNNEQFF. The chain recombines TRBV7-8 with TRBJ2-1; 10 bases are shared with TRBD2. The germline V gene has CDR1 SGHVS and CDR2 FQNEAQ. The CDR3 runs 16 residues. V lost 3 bases to trimming and J lost 5 bases; unmatched junction nucleotides: 7.